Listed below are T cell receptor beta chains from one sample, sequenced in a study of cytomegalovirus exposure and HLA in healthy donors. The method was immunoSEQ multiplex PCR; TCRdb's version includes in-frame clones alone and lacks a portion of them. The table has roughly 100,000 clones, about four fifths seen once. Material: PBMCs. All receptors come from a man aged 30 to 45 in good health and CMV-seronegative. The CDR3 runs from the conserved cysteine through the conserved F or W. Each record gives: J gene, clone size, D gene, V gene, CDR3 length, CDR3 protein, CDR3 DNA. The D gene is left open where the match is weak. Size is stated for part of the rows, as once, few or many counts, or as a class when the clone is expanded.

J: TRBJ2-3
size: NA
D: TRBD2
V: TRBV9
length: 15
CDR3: CASSVAAGGTDTQYF
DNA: TGTGCCAGCAGCGTAGCGGCGGGAGGCACAGATACGCAGTATTTT

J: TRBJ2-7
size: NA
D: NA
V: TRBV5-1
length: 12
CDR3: CASSSSAYEQYF
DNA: TGCGCCAGCAGCTCTAGCGCCTACGAGCAGTACTTC

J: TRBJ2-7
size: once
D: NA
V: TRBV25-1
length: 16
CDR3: CASSALGHQSSYEQYF
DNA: TGTGCCAGCAGCGCTCTGGGACACCAGAGCTCCTACGAGCAGTACTTC

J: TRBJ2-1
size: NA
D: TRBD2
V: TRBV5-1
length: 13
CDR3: CASKLAGGDEQFF
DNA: TGCGCCAGCAAACTAGCGGGAGGTGATGAGCAGTTCTTC

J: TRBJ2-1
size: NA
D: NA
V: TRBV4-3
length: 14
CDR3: CASSQGSMAGEQFF
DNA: TGCGCCAGCAGCCAAGGGTCCATGGCGGGAGAGCAGTTCTTC

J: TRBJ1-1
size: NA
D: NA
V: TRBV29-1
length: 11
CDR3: CSVEWGAEAFF
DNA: TGCAGCGTTGAGTGGGGGGCTGAAGCTTTCTTT

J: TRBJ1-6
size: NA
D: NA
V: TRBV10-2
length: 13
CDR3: CASSESRVSPLHF
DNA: TGCGCCAGCAGTGAGTCGAGGGTTTCACCCCTCCACTTT

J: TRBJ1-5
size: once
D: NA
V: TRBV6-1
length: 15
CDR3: CASSEGQYSNQPQHF
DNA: TGTGCCAGCAGTGAAGGGCAGTATAGCAATCAGCCCCAGCATTTT

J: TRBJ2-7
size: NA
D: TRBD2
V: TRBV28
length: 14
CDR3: CASSLTSGVYEQYF
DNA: TGTGCCAGCAGTTTAACTAGCGGGGTTTACGAGCAGTACTTC

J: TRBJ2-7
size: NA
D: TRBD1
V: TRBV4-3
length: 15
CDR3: CASSQDGTATYEQYF
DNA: TGCGCCAGCAGCCAAGATGGGACAGCGACCTACGAGCAGTACTTC

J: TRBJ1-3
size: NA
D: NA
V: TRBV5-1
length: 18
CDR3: CASSLDWGDYRSGNTIYF
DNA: TGCGCCAGCAGCTTGGATTGGGGGGACTATCGCTCTGGAAACACCATATATTTT

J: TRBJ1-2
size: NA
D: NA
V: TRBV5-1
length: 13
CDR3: CASSLAGSLGYTF
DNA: TGCGCCAGCAGCTTGGCGGGATCCCTGGGCTACACCTTC

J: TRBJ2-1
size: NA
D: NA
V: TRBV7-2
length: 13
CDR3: CASSSGTPPSQFF
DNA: TGTGCCAGCAGCTCTGGGACTCCACCAAGTCAGTTCTTC

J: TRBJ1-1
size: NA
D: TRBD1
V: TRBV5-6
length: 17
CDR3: CASSHPITGGLGTEAFF
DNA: TGTGCCAGCAGCCACCCTATTACAGGGGGCCTTGGGACTGAAGCTTTCTTT

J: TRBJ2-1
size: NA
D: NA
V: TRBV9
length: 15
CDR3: CASSVGGTDYNEQFF
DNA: TGTGCCAGCAGCGTAGGGGGGACTGACTACAATGAGCAGTTCTTC

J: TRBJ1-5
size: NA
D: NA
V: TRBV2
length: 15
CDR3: CASSQEAGGNQPQHF
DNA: TGTGCCAGCAGCCAAGAGGCGGGGGGCAATCAGCCCCAGCATTTT

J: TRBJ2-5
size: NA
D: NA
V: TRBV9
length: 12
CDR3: CASSSGGETQYF
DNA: TGTGCCAGCAGCTCCGGCGGGGAGACCCAGTACTTC

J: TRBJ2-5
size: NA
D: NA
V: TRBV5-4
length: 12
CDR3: CASSGSQETQYF
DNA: TGTGCCAGTTCAGGCTCTCAAGAGACCCAGTACTTC

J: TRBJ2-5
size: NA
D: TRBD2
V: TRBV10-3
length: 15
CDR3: CAIKGSGGAGETQYF
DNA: TGTGCCATCAAGGGCAGCGGGGGGGCCGGGGAGACCCAGTACTTC

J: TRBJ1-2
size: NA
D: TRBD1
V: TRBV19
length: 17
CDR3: CASSTSSQGARVYGYTF
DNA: TGTGCCAGTAGTACCTCTTCACAGGGGGCGCGGGTCTATGGCTACACCTTC

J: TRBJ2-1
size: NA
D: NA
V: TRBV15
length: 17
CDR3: CATSRKTTLSSYNEQFF
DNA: TGTGCCACCAGCAGGAAGACGACTCTGAGCTCCTACAATGAGCAGTTCTTC

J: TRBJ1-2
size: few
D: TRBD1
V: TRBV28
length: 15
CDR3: CASSRQGRPTYGYTF
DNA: TGTGCCAGCAGCAGACAGGGGCGACCCACCTATGGCTACACCTTC

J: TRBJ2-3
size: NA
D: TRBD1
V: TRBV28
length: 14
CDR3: CASRETGGTDTQYF
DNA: TGTGCCAGCAGGGAGACAGGGGGCACAGATACGCAGTATTTT

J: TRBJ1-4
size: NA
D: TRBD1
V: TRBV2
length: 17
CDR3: CASSGDRPHTTNEKLFF
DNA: TGTGCCAGCAGCGGGGACAGGCCGCACACAACTAATGAAAAACTGTTTTTT

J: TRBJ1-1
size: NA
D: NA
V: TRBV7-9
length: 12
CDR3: CASQIGHTEAFF
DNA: TGTGCCAGCCAAATTGGGCACACTGAAGCTTTCTTT

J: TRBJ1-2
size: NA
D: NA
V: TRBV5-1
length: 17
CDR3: CASSLADSTGPWGGYTF
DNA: TGCGCCAGCAGCTTGGCGGACTCAACCGGGCCTTGGGGTGGCTACACCTTC

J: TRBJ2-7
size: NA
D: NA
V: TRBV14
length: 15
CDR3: CASSPTGPGYYEQYF
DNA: TGTGCCAGCAGCCCCACAGGCCCCGGTTATTACGAGCAGTACTTC

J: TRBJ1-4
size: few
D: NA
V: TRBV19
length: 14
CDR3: CASSTGATNEKLFF
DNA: TGTGCCAGTAGTACAGGTGCAACTAATGAAAAACTGTTTTTT

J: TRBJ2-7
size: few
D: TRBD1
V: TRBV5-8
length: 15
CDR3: CASSFLTGSSYEQYF
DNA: TGTGCCAGCAGCTTCCTGACAGGGAGCTCCTACGAGCAGTACTTC

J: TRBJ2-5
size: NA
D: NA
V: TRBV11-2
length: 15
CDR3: CASSLLRGGQETQYF
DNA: TGTGCCAGCAGCTTACTACGGGGAGGTCAAGAGACCCAGTACTTC

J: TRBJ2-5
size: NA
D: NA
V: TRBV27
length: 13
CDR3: CASSLFGEETQYF
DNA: TGTGCCAGCAGTTTATTCGGTGAAGAGACCCAGTACTTC